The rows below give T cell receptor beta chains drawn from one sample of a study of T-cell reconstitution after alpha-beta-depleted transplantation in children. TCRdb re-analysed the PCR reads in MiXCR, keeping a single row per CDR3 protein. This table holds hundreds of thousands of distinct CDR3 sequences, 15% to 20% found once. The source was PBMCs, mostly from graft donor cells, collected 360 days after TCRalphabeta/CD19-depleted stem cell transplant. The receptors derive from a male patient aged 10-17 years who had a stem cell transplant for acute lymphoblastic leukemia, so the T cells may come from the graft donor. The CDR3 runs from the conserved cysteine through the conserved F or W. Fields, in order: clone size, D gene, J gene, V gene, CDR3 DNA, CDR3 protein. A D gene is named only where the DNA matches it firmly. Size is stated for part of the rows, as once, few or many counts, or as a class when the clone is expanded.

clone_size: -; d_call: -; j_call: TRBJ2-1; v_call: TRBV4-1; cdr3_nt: TGCGCCAGCAGCCAAGACGGGACCAGCGGCCCCGTCTTCTTC; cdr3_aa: CASSQDGTSGPVFF
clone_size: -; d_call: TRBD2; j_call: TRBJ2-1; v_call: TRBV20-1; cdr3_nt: TGCAGTGCCCTGGGACTAGCGGGAGTTACGATGAAGCAGTTCTTC; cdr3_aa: CSALGLAGVTMKQFF
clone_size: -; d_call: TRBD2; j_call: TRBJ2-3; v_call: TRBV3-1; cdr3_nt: TGTGCCAGCAGCCCGGTCCCGCTAGCGGGCACCACAGATACGCAGTATTTT; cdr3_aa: CASSPVPLAGTTDTQYF
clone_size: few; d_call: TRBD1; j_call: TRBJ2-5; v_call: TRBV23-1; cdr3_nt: TGCGCCAGCAGTCAATCGGCTAGGGGGCGCGGGGAGACCCAGTACTTC; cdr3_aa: CASSQSARGRGETQYF
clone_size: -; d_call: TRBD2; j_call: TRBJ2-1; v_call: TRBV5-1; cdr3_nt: TGCGCCAGCAGCTTGCCGGCGGGAGGGTCCTACAATGAGCAGTTCTTC; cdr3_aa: CASSLPAGGSYNEQFF
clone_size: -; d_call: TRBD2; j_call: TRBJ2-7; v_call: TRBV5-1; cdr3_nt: TGCGCCAGCAGCTTGTGGCCCCGGGAGACGTCGGGAGGACACAACGAGCAGTACTTC; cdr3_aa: CASSLWPRETSGGHNEQYF
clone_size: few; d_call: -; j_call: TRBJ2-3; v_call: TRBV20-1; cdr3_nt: TGCAGTGCTTGGCGAACTGCAGATACGCAGTATTTT; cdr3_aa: CSAWRTADTQYF
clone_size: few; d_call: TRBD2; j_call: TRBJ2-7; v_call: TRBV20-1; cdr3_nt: TGCAGTGTTCTAGCGGGAGATTACTACGAGCAGTACTTC; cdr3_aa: CSVLAGDYYEQYF
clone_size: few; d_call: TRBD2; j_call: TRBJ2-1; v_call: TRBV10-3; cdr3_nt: TGTGCCACCTTCATCAGCGCTGGGACTAGCGGGAGGTTGACACAGTTCTTC; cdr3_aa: CATFISAGTSGRLTQFF
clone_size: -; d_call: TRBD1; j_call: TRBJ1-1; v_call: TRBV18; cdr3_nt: TGTGCCAGCTCACCACTAGAACCAGACAGGGAGAACACTGAAGCTTTCTTT; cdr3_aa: CASSPLEPDRENTEAFF
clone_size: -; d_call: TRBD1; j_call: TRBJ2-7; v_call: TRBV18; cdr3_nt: TGTGCCAGCTCCGACAGGGGTCAAACCTACGAGCAGTACTTC; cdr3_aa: CASSDRGQTYEQYF
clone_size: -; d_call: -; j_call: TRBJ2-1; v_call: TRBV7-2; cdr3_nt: TGTGCCAGCAGCTTATTTCTAAGCTCCTACAATGAGCAGTTCTTC; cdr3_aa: CASSLFLSSYNEQFF
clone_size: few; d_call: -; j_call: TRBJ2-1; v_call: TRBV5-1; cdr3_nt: TGCGCCAGCAGCGAAGGACAGCCGCTATACAATGAGCAGTTCTTC; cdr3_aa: CASSEGQPLYNEQFF
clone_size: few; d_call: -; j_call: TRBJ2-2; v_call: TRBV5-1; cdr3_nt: TGCGCCAGCAGCTTGCACCGAGGGGCGGGTATCGGGGAGCTGTTTTTT; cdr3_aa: CASSLHRGAGIGELFF
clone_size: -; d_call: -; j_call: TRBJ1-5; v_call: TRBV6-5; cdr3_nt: TGTGCCAGCAGCTTAAAGACCTGGCCGAGGGATCAGCCCCAGCATTTT; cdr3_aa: CASSLKTWPRDQPQHF
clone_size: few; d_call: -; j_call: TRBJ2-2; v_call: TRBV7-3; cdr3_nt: TGTGCCAGCAGCTTAATTGGGTCTCCCGGGGAGCTGTTTTTT; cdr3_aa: CASSLIGSPGELFF
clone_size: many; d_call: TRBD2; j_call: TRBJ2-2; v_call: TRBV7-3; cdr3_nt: TGTGCCAGCAGCTTAACCCCTAGCGGAGGGGAGCTGTTTTTT; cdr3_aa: CASSLTPSGGELFF
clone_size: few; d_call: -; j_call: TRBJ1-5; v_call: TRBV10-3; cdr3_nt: TGTGCCATCAGTGAGTCGGAACTGCTCAATCAGCCCCAGCATTTT; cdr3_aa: CAISESELLNQPQHF
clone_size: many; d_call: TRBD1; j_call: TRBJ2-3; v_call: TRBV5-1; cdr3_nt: TGCGCCAGCAGCTTGGATGGGACAGGGGGCACAGATACGCAGTATTTT; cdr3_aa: CASSLDGTGGTDTQYF
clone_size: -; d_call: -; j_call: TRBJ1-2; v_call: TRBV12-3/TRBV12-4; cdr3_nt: TGTGCCAGCAGTTTCCAGGAATTCTATGGCTACACCTTC; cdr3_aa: CASSFQEFYGYTF
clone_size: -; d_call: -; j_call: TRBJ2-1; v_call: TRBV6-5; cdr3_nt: TGTGCCAGCAGTTCCGCGCCTAGGTCGGGGCAGTTCTTC; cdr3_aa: CASSSAPRSGQFF
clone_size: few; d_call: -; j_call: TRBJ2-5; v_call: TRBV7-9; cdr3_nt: TGTGCCAGCAGCTTCGGGAACTCCCAGGAGACCCAGTACTTC; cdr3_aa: CASSFGNSQETQYF
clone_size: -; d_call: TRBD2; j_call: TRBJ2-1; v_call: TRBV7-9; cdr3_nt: TGTGCCAGCAGCTTAATTTTCCGGGAGGTTGGGATGGTTGAGCAGTTCTTC; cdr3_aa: CASSLIFREVGMVEQFF
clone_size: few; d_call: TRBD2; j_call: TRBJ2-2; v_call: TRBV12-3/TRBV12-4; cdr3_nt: TGTGCCGCAGCGGGGGGGGGCGGGGAGCTGTTTTTT; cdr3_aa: CAAAGGGGELFF
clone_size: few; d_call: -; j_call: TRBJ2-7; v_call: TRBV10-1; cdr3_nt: TGCGCCAGCAGTGAGTCCTACGGGGCCGAGCAGTACTTC; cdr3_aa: CASSESYGAEQYF
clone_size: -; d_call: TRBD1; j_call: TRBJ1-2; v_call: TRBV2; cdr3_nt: TGTGCCAGCAGTGGATCCGGACAGGGGTCATATGGCTACACCTTC; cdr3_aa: CASSGSGQGSYGYTF
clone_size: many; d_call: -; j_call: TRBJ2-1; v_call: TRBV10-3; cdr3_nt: TGTGCCATCGGCGCGGACTACTCCTACAATGAGCAGTTCTTC; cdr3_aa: CAIGADYSYNEQFF
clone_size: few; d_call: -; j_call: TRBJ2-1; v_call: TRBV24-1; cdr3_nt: TGTGCCACCAGCAGCAGGGGCTCCTACAATGAGCAGTTCTTC; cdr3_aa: CATSSRGSYNEQFF
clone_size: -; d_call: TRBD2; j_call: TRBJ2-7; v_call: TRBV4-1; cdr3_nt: TGCGCCAGCAGCCAAACGGGACTAGCGGGAGACGAGCAGTACTTC; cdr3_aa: CASSQTGLAGDEQYF
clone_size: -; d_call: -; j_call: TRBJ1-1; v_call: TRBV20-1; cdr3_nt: TGCAGTGCTAGAGTAAGTAGCACCCTGGGCACTGAAGCTTTCTTT; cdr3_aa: CSARVSSTLGTEAFF
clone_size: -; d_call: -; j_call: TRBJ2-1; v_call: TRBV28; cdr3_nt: TGTGCCAGCAGTTATATACAGGGACCCCGTTCCAATGAGCAGTTCTTC; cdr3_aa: CASSYIQGPRSNEQFF
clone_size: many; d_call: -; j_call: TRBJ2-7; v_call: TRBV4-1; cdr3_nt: TGCGCCAGCAGTCAAAGGGGTCTCGAGTACGAGCAGTACTTC; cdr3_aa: CASSQRGLEYEQYF
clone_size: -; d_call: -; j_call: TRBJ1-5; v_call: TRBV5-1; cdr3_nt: TGCGCCAGCAGCTTATATAGCAATCAGCCCAAGCATTTT; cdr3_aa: CASSLYSNQPKHF
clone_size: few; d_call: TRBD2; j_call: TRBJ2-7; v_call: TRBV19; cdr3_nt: TGTGCCAGTAGTAACGGACTAGCGGGGACCTACGAGCAGTACTTC; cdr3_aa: CASSNGLAGTYEQYF
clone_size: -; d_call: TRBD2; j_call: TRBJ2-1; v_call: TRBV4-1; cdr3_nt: TGCGCCAGCAGCCAAGCCGGGACTAGCGCATACAATGAGCAGTTCTTC; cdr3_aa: CASSQAGTSAYNEQFF
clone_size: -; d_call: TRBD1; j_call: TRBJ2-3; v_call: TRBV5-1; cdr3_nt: TGCGCCAGCAGCTTTTCGGACAGGGCCACAGATACGCAGTATTTT; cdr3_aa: CASSFSDRATDTQYF
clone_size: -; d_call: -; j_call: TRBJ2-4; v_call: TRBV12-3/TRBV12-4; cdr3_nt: TGTGCCAGCAGTTCCAGGGCCCTAGCCAAAAACATTCAGTACTTC; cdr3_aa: CASSSRALAKNIQYF
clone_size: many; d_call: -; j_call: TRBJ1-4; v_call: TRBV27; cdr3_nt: TGTGCCAGCAGTCTCCTCGGGGGGACGAAGGAAAAACTGTTTTTT; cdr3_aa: CASSLLGGTKEKLFF
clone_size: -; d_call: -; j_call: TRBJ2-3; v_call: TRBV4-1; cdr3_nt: TGCGCCAGCAGTGGCGCCGACTACCTCAGCACAGATACGCAGTATTTT; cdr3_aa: CASSGADYLSTDTQYF
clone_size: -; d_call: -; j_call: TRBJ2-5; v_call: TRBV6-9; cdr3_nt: TGTGCCAGCAGTTTGCCAGGGAACGACGAGACCCAGTACTTC; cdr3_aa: CASSLPGNDETQYF
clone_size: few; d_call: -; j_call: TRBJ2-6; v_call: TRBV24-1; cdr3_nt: TGTGCCACCAGCTCAGGAAACTCTGGGGCCAACGTCCTGACTTTC; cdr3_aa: CATSSGNSGANVLTF
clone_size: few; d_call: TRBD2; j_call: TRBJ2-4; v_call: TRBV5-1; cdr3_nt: TGCGCCAGCAGCTTGGTCCCATCGGGAGGAGGCAAAAACATTCAGTACTTC; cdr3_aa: CASSLVPSGGGKNIQYF